Below are 10 T cell receptor beta chains sequenced from a single sample in a study of technical replicates of blood from a handful of donors. The protocol was immunoSEQ multiplex PCR, while the TCRdb copy is restricted to in-frame clones and leaves out a portion. The table has about 85,000 clones, around 94% seen once; the top ten hold less than 0.3%. The specimen was T cells isolated from PBMCs. These receptors all come from a human donor in good health.

The genes are TRBV2 and TRBJ2-5, with TRBD2 matching 8 bases. J was trimmed by 9 bases and V by 3 bases; bases with no gene match: 6. The germline V gene encodes CDR1 SNHLY and CDR2 FYNNEI. There are 13 residues in the CDR3. CDR3 in DNA: TGTGCCAGCAGTGATAGCTCGGGGGGGGCCCAGTACTTC. It translates to CASSDSSGGAQYF.

The genes are TRBV18 and TRBJ2-7, with 7 bases identical to TRBD1. The V and J ends lost 3 bases and 7 bases, in that order; junction bases with no gene match: 9. The germline V gene has CDR1 KGHSH and CDR2 LQKENI. This CDR3 contains 14 residues. The chain's CDR3 is CASSPWDSLGEQYF. The CDR3 nucleotides are TGTGCCAGCTCACCCTGGGACAGCCTTGGTGAGCAGTACTTC.

CDR3 DNA sequence: TGTGCCAGCAGTTCCAGTGGGGGCCCACTAGAGCAGTACTTC. Translating it yields CASSSSGGPLEQYF. The genes are TRBV6-6 and TRBJ2-7; maybe TRBD1 (6 bases). CDR1 MNHNY and CDR2 SVGAGI come from the germline V gene (reference sequence). Trimming removed 4 bases at V and 7 bases at J, with 17 bases between. The CDR3 contains 14 residues.

The V gene is TRBV5-6, the J gene TRBJ1-4; D might be TRBD1 (6 bases). Germline V CDR1 and CDR2: SGHDT, YYEEEE. The CDR3 length is 14 residues. Trimming left V 4 bases short and J 4 bases short, with 11 bases between. The CDR3 nucleotides read TGTGCCAGCAGCCGCACAGGGTTTAATGAAAAACTGTTTTTT. Its translation: CASSRTGFNEKLFF.

This clone was recorded only once. The V gene is TRBV2, the J gene TRBJ1-2; 8 bases match TRBD1. Germline assignment: CDR1 SNHLY and CDR2 FYNNEI. V was clipped by 6 bases and J by 8 bases; unmatched bases: 11. The CDR3 loop spans 14 amino acids. CDR3 sequence (DNA): TGTGCCAGCAGAGTAGCCACAGGGGGTATCGGCTACACCTTC. Its translation: CASRVATGGIGYTF.

This chain links TRBV4-2 with TRBJ1-3, with 8 bases aligning to TRBD1. The CDR3 covers 19 residues. V shed 0 bases, J shed 2 bases, and the junction held 12 bases outside the gene matches. Germline CDR1 LGHNA, CDR2 YNFKEQ. Here the CDR3 DNA reads TGTGCCAGCAGCCAAGAACCCCCCCTTACAGGGGGAACTGGAAACACCATATATTTT. Protein product: CASSQEPPLTGGTGNTIYF.

The chain combines TRBV28 with TRBJ1-2, with D possibly matching TRBD1 (6 bases). V was trimmed by 11 bases and J by 2 bases, leaving 15 bases between them. This CDR3 region has 13 residues. Germline V CDR1 and CDR2: MDHEN, SYDVKM. CDR3 bases: TGTGCCTGTGCCAGGGACACCAACTATGGCTACACCTTC. Amino acids: CACARDTNYGYTF.

This chain connects TRBV14 to TRBJ2-2; D call uncertain. This CDR3 spans 16 amino acids. Trimming stripped 4 bases from V and 0 bases from J, with 12 bases between. Germline lookup yields CDR1 SGHDN and CDR2 FVKESK. The CDR3, as DNA: TGTGCCAGCAGCCGACAAAAACAAGCGAACACCGGGGAGCTGTTTTTT. It codes for CASSRQKQANTGELFF.

The chain carries TRBV10-1 and TRBJ2-2, with 7 bases that match TRBD2. The V gene's germline CDR1 is WNHNN and CDR2 SYGVQD (reference sequence). Trimming took 2 bases from V and 6 from J; bases not matched to a gene: 9. The length of the CDR3 is 16 residues. In DNA, the CDR3 is TGCGCCAGCAGTGAGGTGGGCGGGAGTAGCTCCGGGGAGCTGTTTTTT. Its translation is CASSEVGGSSSGELFF.

The rearrangement joins TRBV6-1 to TRBJ1-3, with TRBD1 matching 7 bases. The germline V gene encodes CDR1 MNHNS and CDR2 SASEGT. Trimming at V came to 1 base and at J to 3 bases, leaving 6 bases not matched to a gene. The CDR3 spans 16 residues. The CDR3 reads CASSEGGRGYGNTIYF. The CDR3 nucleotides are TGTGCCAGCAGTGAAGGGGGCAGGGGGTATGGAAACACCATATATTTT.